The 23 T cell receptor beta chains given below trace back to one sample, sequenced in a study of T cells in Graves' hyperthyroidism and ophthalmopathy. The CDR3 regions of TCR beta were amplified from RNA transcripts. A first-round RT-PCR of the TCR CDR3 used the HTBI primer set. TCRdb passed the multiplex PCR reads through MiXCR, listing each CDR3 protein once. The sample includes around 500,000 distinct CDR3 sequences, around a fifth of them seen just once. Sequencing input: blood. The source of these receptors is a woman in her 70s with Graves' ophthalmopathy.

V gene TRBV6-1 combines with J gene TRBJ1-5; 11 bases fit TRBD1. CDR3 length: 15 amino acids. The germline CDR1 and CDR2 sequences are MNHNS and SASEGT. J gave up 4 bases and V 7 bases, and 6 bases lay outside the gene matches. The CDR3 sequence: CASTRGTGGNQPQHF. In nucleotides, the CDR3 is TGTGCCAGCACAAGAGGGACAGGGGGGAATCAGCCCCAGCATTTT.

This clonotype was counted only a few times. V gene TRBV6-5 combines with J gene TRBJ1-1, with 9 bases fitting TRBD1. V trimming: 2 bases; J trimming: 4 bases; junction bases outside the gene matches: 2. The CDR3 is 14 residues long. Germline V lookup: CDR1 MNHEY, CDR2 SVGAGI. For the CDR3, the DNA is TGTGCCAGCAGTTACACACAGGGGGCCACTGAAGCTTTCTTT. This encodes CASSYTQGATEAFF.

This clonotype has ten or more counts. The rearrangement joins TRBV12-3 or TRBV12-4 to TRBJ2-3, with TRBD1 as a possible D gene (6 bases). The V and J ends lost 2 bases and 3 bases respectively, with 12 bases between them. This CDR3 has 15 amino acids. In DNA, the CDR3 is TGTGCCAGCAGTTTACAGGGACATAGGACAGATACGCAGTATTTT. It codes for CASSLQGHRTDTQYF.

Worth noting for this clonotype: A much larger clone lies one base from this, so it may be a read error. The chain couples TRBV6-6 to TRBJ1-2, with D unresolved. V lost 2 bases to trimming and J lost 2 bases, with 0 bases between them. The length of the CDR3 is 11 residues. Germline V gene lookup returns CDR1 MNHNY and CDR2 SVGAGI (reference sequence). The DNA of the CDR3 is TGTGCCAGCAGTTACAACTATGGCTACACCTTC. As protein: CASSYNYGYTF.

This clonotype was observed many times. This chain joins TRBV28 and TRBJ2-1; tentatively, D is TRBD1 (6 bases). The V gene's germline CDR1 is MDHEN and CDR2 SYDVKM. With 5 bases removed from V and 8 bases from J, the gap between germline ends came to 22 bases. This CDR3 region has 16 residues. The CDR3, as DNA: TGTGCCAGCAGTCTGATCCTCGGACAGCCCCGGGATGAGCAGTTCTTC. It is translated as CASSLILGQPRDEQFF.

Ten or more counts support this clonotype. The rearrangement joins TRBV2 to TRBJ1-1; D gene uncertain. The V and J ends lost 4 bases and 5 bases respectively, with 11 bases between them. This CDR3 comprises 13 residues. Germline values: CDR1 SNHLY, CDR2 FYNNEI. CDR3 loop: CASSGLLWTEAFF. The CDR3 DNA is TGTGCCAGCAGTGGACTATTATGGACTGAAGCTTTCTTT.

The V and J genes are TRBV10-3 and TRBJ1-1; 8 nucleotides match TRBD1. J was trimmed by 0 bases and V by 6 bases; bases with no gene match: 12. Looked up from germline, CDR1 is ENHRY and CDR2 is SYGVKD. The CDR3 length is 17 residues. The CDR3 nucleotides read TGTGCCATCAGAGCGTCCGGGACAGGAACCTTGAACACTGAAGCTTTCTTT. Protein sequence: CAIRASGTGTLNTEAFF.

V usage is TRBV20-1 and J usage is TRBJ2-5; possible D gene TRBD2, 6 bases. Germline values: CDR1 DFQATT, CDR2 SNEGSKA (reference sequence). The CDR3 extends over 14 amino acids. Trimming took off 5 bases at V and 4 bases at J, with 17 bases between the two ends. The CDR3 reads CSAVGGAVGETQYF. In nucleotides, the CDR3 is TGCAGTGCTGTGGGCGGGGCCGTGGGAGAGACCCAGTACTTC.

This clonotype was observed a handful of times. J is TRBJ1-2 and V is TRBV6-1, with D unresolved. CDR3 length: 14 residues. Deletions cut 7 bases from V and 0 bases from J, with 12 bases between. Germline V CDR1 and CDR2: MNHNS, SASEGT. CDR3 amino acids: CASTPTQSNYGYTF. CDR3 nucleotide sequence: TGTGCCAGCACTCCCACCCAGTCTAACTATGGCTACACCTTC.

This clonotype was observed at least ten times. In nucleotides, the CDR3 is TGTGCCAGCAGCCAAGTTGGAGGGAGAGGCTATGGCTACACCTTC. Its protein is CASSQVGGRGYGYTF. V is TRBV3-1 and J is TRBJ1-2, with D unclear. Germline loops: CDR1 LGHDT, CDR2 YNNKEL (reference sequence). Trimming pared 1 base from V and 4 bases from J, leaving 13 bases between. This CDR3 is built from 15 residues.

This clonotype was detected only once. Being one base from a much bigger clone, this may be a read error. The chain links TRBV11-2 to TRBJ1-1, with D unresolved. V gave up 4 bases and J gave up 4 bases, with 19 bases separating them. Germline CDR1 and CDR2: SGHAT and FQNNGV. The CDR3 has 16 amino acids. The CDR3 sequence is CASSSRFTRTTTEAFF. The CDR3 DNA follows: TGTGCCAGCAGCTCCCGATTCACCCGGACGACCACTGAAGCTTTCTTT.

The J gene is TRBJ2-3, the V gene TRBV12-3 or TRBV12-4, with TRBD2 as a possible D gene (5 bases). V lost 8 bases, J lost 4 bases, and 16 bases lay in between. The CDR3 totals 14 residues. CDR3 nucleotides: TGTGCCAGCTTTTTTGGAGGTCGGGCAGATACGCAGTATTTT. Translation: CASFFGGRADTQYF.

This clonotype was picked up a small number of times. V usage is TRBV3-1 and J usage is TRBJ2-7, with TRBD1 matching 7 bases. Germline V gives CDR1 LGHDT, CDR2 YNNKEL (reference sequence). V lost 5 bases to trimming and J lost 3 bases; unmatched junction nucleotides: 7. The CDR3 has 14 residues. The DNA for the CDR3 is TGTGCCAGCAGCTCCGACAGGGTCCTCTACGAGCAGTACTTC. This gives the protein CASSSDRVLYEQYF.

The chain carries TRBV20-1 and TRBJ2-7; 7 nucleotides agree with TRBD1. This CDR3 is built from 13 residues. J was trimmed by 0 bases and V by 5 bases; bases with no gene match: 4. The germline V gene has CDR1 DFQATT and CDR2 SNEGSKA (reference sequence). CDR3 coding DNA: TGCAGTGCTGAGGCAGGGGGCTCCTACGAGCAGTACTTC. This encodes CSAEAGGSYEQYF.

The chain uses TRBV7-9 and TRBJ2-5; D is unclear. The V gene's germline CDR1 is SEHNR and CDR2 FQNEAQ (reference sequence). The length of the CDR3 is 13 residues. Trimming removed 7 bases at V and 5 bases at J, with 14 bases between. The CDR3 loop reads CASIRSASETQYF. The CDR3 nucleotides are TGTGCCAGCATAAGGTCCGCCTCGGAGACCCAGTACTTC.

In this sample, this clonotype turned up a few times. J is TRBJ2-3 and V is TRBV5-1; D unclear. CDR1 is SGHRS, CDR2 YFSETQ, per germline. V lost 0 bases and J 6 bases, leaving 11 bases between the germline ends. CDR3 length: 14 residues. As DNA, the CDR3 is TGCGCCAGCAGCTTGGGCCCGGAGACCGATACGCAGTATTTT. Translating it yields CASSLGPETDTQYF.

This clonotype came up a few times. The V and J genes are TRBV6-1 and TRBJ1-1; D gene uncertain. Germline lookup yields CDR1 MNHNS and CDR2 SASEGT. The CDR3 extends over 14 amino acids. With 2 bases removed from V and 2 bases from J, the gap between germline ends came to 9 bases. CDR3 sequence: CASSESAINTEAFF. CDR3 DNA: TGTGCCAGCAGTGAATCAGCGATTAACACTGAAGCTTTCTTT.

This clonotype was picked up a small number of times. The chain uses TRBV7-3 and TRBJ2-5; unclear D gene. Germline V gene lookup returns CDR1 SGHTA and CDR2 FQGTGA. The germline V and J ends were trimmed by 8 bases and 2 bases, with 15 bases remaining between them. The CDR3 totals 14 residues. The CDR3 coding sequence is TGTGCCAGCGGAGACGGAACCCTTCAAGAGACCCAGTACTTC. It is translated as CASGDGTLQETQYF.

This clonotype has a handful of counts. The genes are TRBV3-1 and TRBJ2-7, with D perhaps TRBD2 (5 bases). Germline loops: CDR1 LGHDT, CDR2 YNNKEL (reference sequence). V shed 1 base and J shed 6 bases, with 13 bases lying between them. This CDR3 contains 14 residues. The chain's CDR3 is CASSQGGAAPEQYF. CDR3 DNA sequence: TGTGCCAGCAGCCAAGGGGGAGCGGCCCCCGAGCAGTACTTC.

This clonotype occurred a few times. The chain links TRBV30 to TRBJ2-5; D possibly corresponds to TRBD2 (5 bases). V was shortened by 0 bases and J by 4 bases, with 12 bases between the two germline ends. Germline CDR1 GTSNPN, CDR2 SVGIG (reference sequence). The CDR3 has 14 residues. CDR3 DNA sequence: TGTGCCTGGAGTGTTGGAGGTGGATTAGAGACCCAGTACTTC. It encodes CAWSVGGGLETQYF.

The chain recombines TRBV19 with TRBJ1-2; no clear D gene. The CDR3 contains 14 residues. Trimming pared 9 bases from V and 5 bases from J, leaving 19 bases between. Germline assignment: CDR1 LNHDA and CDR2 SQIVND (reference sequence). In DNA form, the CDR3 reads TGTGCCAGCAAACGACAAGGAATGTTATATGGCTACACCTTC. It encodes CASKRQGMLYGYTF.

In this sample, this clonotype turned up a few times. The V call is TRBV24-1, the J call TRBJ1-2; 9 bases match TRBD1. The CDR3 is 16 amino acids. The J segment lost 0 bases and the V segment lost 9 bases, leaving 10 bases of the junction unmatched. Looked up from germline, CDR1 is KGHDR and CDR2 is SFDVKD. This CDR3 is CATQPGTGPANYGYTF. The DNA of the CDR3 is TGTGCCACCCAGCCCGGGACAGGGCCCGCTAACTATGGCTACACCTTC.

There are a few counts of this clonotype. The junction and the germline gene differ at one end; a read error may be behind it. The chain has TRBV7-2 and TRBJ2-1, with 8 positions matching TRBD2. Germline loops: CDR1 SGHTA, CDR2 FQGNSA. The CDR3 has 15 residues. CDR3 sequence: CASSVSGSSHNEQFF. In DNA, the CDR3 is TGTGCCAGCAGCGTAAGCGGGAGCTCCCACAATGAGCAGTTCTTC.